This T cell receptor (beta chain) was captured in a study of blood T cell repertoires in COVID-19. Original analysis: The authors estimated nucleated cell counts from reference gene primer amplification. TCRdb's copy holds only in-frame clones and misses some; the assay was immunoSEQ multiplex PCR. For V, J and clone size, that table is used; D and trimming come from the DNA. There are roughly 66,000 clones in the sample; roughly nine tenths occur only once, and about 7.3% lies in the top ten. The CDR3 runs 14 residues. Trimming removed 3 bases at V and 3 bases at J, with 9 bases between. Germline V lookup: CDR1 MNHEY, CDR2 SMNVEV (reference sequence).

The TCR comes from a human donor in a cohort sampled during active COVID-19. The chain recombines TRBV27 with TRBJ1-5, with unresolved D. Sequenced sample: peripheral blood. As DNA, the CDR3 is TGTGCCAGCAGTTTCTCCGGGATCAATCAGCCCCAGCATTTT. This codes for CASSFSGINQPQHF.